The 4 T cell receptor beta chains presented below share a single source sample, sequenced in a study of beta chain features in type 1 diabetes. Antigens for these TCRs are unknown. Sequencing targeted expressed TCRB transcripts, as all isolated RNA had been reverse transcribed. This table comes from immunoSEQ multiplex PCR, and its TCRdb copy is limited to in-frame clones, with some not included. The profile shows over 200,000 clones, 11% of them singletons. Study-level results: A moderate, significant TCRB CDR3 shortening appeared in type 1 diabetes across four CD4+ subsets.

Source material: naive CD4+ T cells from blood. These receptors were taken from a man aged 25-45 years with type 1 diabetes.

In this sample, this clone turned up a few times. The genes are TRBV9 and TRBJ2-3; TRBD2 agrees at 7 bases. The CDR3 consists of 15 residues. Germline loops: CDR1 SGDLS, CDR2 YYNGEE. The V segment lost 4 bases and the J segment 0 bases; nucleotides outside the gene matches: 5. CDR3 loop: CASSLGLGSTDTQYF. Here the CDR3 DNA reads TGTGCCAGCAGCTTAGGACTAGGCAGCACAGATACGCAGTATTTT. Full variable domain (remainder filled in from reference TRBV9 and TRBJ2-3): DSGVTQTPKHLITATGQRVTLRCSPRSGDLSVYWYQQSLDQGLQFLIQYYNGEERAKGNILERFSAQQFPDLHSELNLSSLELGDSALYFCASSLGLGSTDTQYFGPGTRLTVL.

CDR3 nucleotide sequence: TGTGCCGTTATAGGAGGGACAGGGAACACCGGGGAGCTGTTTTTT. It yields the protein CAVIGGTGNTGELFF. The chain joins TRBV30 to TRBJ2-2; TRBD1 matches at 8 bases. Germline CDR1 reads GTSNPN; CDR2 reads SVGIG (reference sequence). CDR3 length: 15 amino acids. The V and J ends lost 8 bases and 1 base, in that order; junction bases with no gene match: 9.

This clone was detected only a few times. The sample contains more than one DNA sequence encoding this CDR3. The rearrangement links TRBV7-2 to TRBJ1-5; 8 positions match TRBD1. The CDR3 covers 14 residues. Germline assignment: CDR1 SGHTA and CDR2 FQGNSA. V shed 2 bases, J shed 4 bases, and the junction held 1 base outside the gene matches. The CDR3 DNA reads as TGTGCCAGCAGCTTAAGACAGGGGAATCAGCCCCAGCATTTT. It yields the protein CASSLRQGNQPQHF.

This chain uses TRBV6-4 with TRBJ2-3; 7 positions match TRBD2. This CDR3 contains 14 residues. The junction had 5 bases not matched to a gene; V was cut back by 6 bases and J by 2 bases. Germline V lookup: CDR1 MRHNA, CDR2 SNTAGT. The CDR3 here is CASRTSANTDTQYF. The DNA for the CDR3 is TGTGCCAGCAGAACTAGCGCCAACACAGATACGCAGTATTTT.